The 20 T cell receptor beta chains listed next were all sequenced from one sample in a study of T cells in Graves' hyperthyroidism and ophthalmopathy. Amplified regions were TCR beta CDR3 sequences from RNA transcripts. The primer set for the first-round RT-PCR of the TCR CDR3 was HTBI. TCRdb fed the multiplex PCR reads into MiXCR, producing one record per CDR3 protein. This table holds 620,000 or so distinct CDR3 sequences, 14% found once. Sequenced input: blood. These receptors were collected from a woman aged 50 to 60 with Graves' ophthalmopathy.

This clonotype has ten or more counts. The V call is TRBV12-3 or TRBV12-4, the J call TRBJ2-3, with 9 bases matching TRBD2. V was clipped by 3 bases and J by 0 bases; unmatched bases: 4. The CDR3 loop spans 16 amino acids. The CDR3 reads CASSFGTSYSTDTQYF. The CDR3 nucleotides are TGTGCCAGCAGTTTTGGGACTAGCTACAGCACAGATACGCAGTATTTT.

This clonotype was recorded many times. The chain couples TRBV7-9 to TRBJ1-1; D is unclear. This CDR3 region has 15 residues. Germline V CDR1 and CDR2: SEHNR, FQNEAQ (reference sequence). Trimming stripped 4 bases from V and 0 bases from J, with 12 bases between. CDR3 sequence: CASSYLGHMNTEAFF. The CDR3 DNA reads TGTGCCAGCAGCTATCTTGGCCACATGAACACTGAAGCTTTCTTT.

This clonotype was counted ten times or more. This chain uses TRBV10-3 with TRBJ1-5, with 7 bases matching TRBD1. Germline trimming cut 10 bases from V and 3 bases from J; bases unmatched to any gene: 15. In germline, CDR1 is ENHRY, CDR2 SYGVKD. The CDR3 contains 16 residues. The CDR3 DNA reads as TGTGCCACCCTCGAGGCAGGGGGAATTTACAATCAGCCCCAGCATTTT. Its protein product is CATLEAGGIYNQPQHF.

Notes on this clonotype: This may be a read error, as it is one base from a much larger clone. The rearrangement links TRBV28 to TRBJ2-7, with D uncertain. The CDR3 extends over 13 amino acids. Germline V gene sequence: CDR1 MDHEN, CDR2 SYDVKM. The CDR3 DNA reads as TGTGCCAGCATGGGTGGGTCCTCCTGCGAGCAGTACTTC. It encodes CASMGGSSCEQYF.

This clonotype was observed at least ten times. The V and J genes are TRBV29-1 and TRBJ1-1, with D possibly TRBD1 on 6 matching bases. CDR3 length: 15 residues. The germline gives CDR1 SQVTM, CDR2 ANQGSEA. V lost 7 bases and J 0 bases, leaving 18 bases between the germline ends. The CDR3 is CSGIEAGGMNTEAFF. The CDR3 coding sequence is TGCAGCGGCATAGAGGCTGGGGGCATGAACACTGAAGCTTTCTTT.

The chain joins TRBV27 to TRBJ2-5; no firm D call. Trimming pared 3 bases from V and 6 bases from J, leaving 17 bases between. The CDR3 has 15 amino acids. The germline gives CDR1 MNHEY, CDR2 SMNVEV (reference sequence). The CDR3 nucleotides are TGTGCCAGCAGTTTTGCCTCCCTGAGTGGTCAGACCCAGTACTTC. This sequence encodes CASSFASLSGQTQYF.

At least ten counts were recorded for this clonotype. The CDR3 nucleotides are TGTGCCAGCAGTGACGGGCAGGGGTTGGATATCGGGGAGCTGTTTTTT. The encoded protein is CASSDGQGLDIGELFF. J is TRBJ2-2 and V is TRBV2; D may be TRBD1 (6 bases). Deletions cut 3 bases from V and 7 bases from J, with 18 bases between. Germline CDR1 SNHLY, CDR2 FYNNEI. This CDR3 region has 16 residues.

This clonotype was recorded at least ten times. J is TRBJ1-2 and V is TRBV7-2, with D tentatively TRBD1 (5 bases). Trimming took 6 bases from V and 4 from J, leaving 12 bases between them. The germline V gene has CDR1 SGHTA and CDR2 FQGNSA. This CDR3 has 13 amino acids. The CDR3 nucleotides are TGTGCCAGCAGTCCAGGGAGGGGCTATGGCTACACCTTC. This translates into CASSPGRGYGYTF.

Many counts were recorded for this clonotype. The chain joins TRBV5-5 to TRBJ2-2; 16 bases are a match to TRBD2. Germline CDR1 reads SGHKS; CDR2 reads YYEKEE (reference sequence). V was pared by 3 bases and J by 5 bases, with 16 bases of the junction left unmatched. The CDR3 extends over 21 amino acids. The CDR3 DNA is TGTGCCAGCAGCTCGCGGACGGTCCCGGGACTAGCGGGAGGGCCGACCGGGGAGCTGTTTTTT. It is translated as CASSSRTVPGLAGGPTGELFF. Combining the CDR3 with reference TRBV5-5 and TRBJ2-2 gives the whole variable domain DAGVTQSPTHLIKTRGQQVTLRCSPISGHKSVSWYQQVLGQGPQFIFQYYEKEERGRGNFPDRFSARQFPNYSSELNVNALLLGDSALYLCASSSRTVPGLAGGPTGELFFGEGSRLTVL.

The table lists this clonotype with many counts. This chain connects TRBV6-2 or TRBV6-3 to TRBJ1-1; perhaps TRBD1 as D (5 bases). V was clipped by 2 bases and J by 4 bases, with 11 bases between them. CDR1 is MNHEY and CDR2 is SVGEGT in the germline V gene. The CDR3 spans 14 residues. CDR3 nucleotide sequence: TGTGCCAGCAGTTACCGTGGGGGGGGCACTGAAGCTTTCTTT. Translated, it gives CASSYRGGGTEAFF.

This clonotype has ten or more counts. This chain uses TRBV12-5 with TRBJ1-1; D not resolved. The germline V gene has CDR1 LGHNT and CDR2 FRNRAP. Deletions cut 2 bases from V and 4 bases from J, with 5 bases between. The CDR3 totals 12 residues. The CDR3 DNA reads as TGTGCTAGTGGTTTGTATGGCACTGAAGCTTTCTTT. Protein product: CASGLYGTEAFF.

There are many counts of this clonotype. This chain connects TRBV2 to TRBJ2-7, with TRBD2 as a possible D gene (6 bases). CDR1 SNHLY and CDR2 FYNNEI come from the germline V gene. The CDR3 contains 15 residues. Trimming cost V 7 bases and J 0 bases, with 16 bases left between them. CDR3 in DNA: TGTGCCAGCATAAACGGGGGACTGAGCTCCTACGAGCAGTACTTC. Translated, it gives CASINGGLSSYEQYF.

The chain couples TRBV5-1 to TRBJ2-3, with 7 nucleotides matching TRBD1. This CDR3 region has 15 residues. Germline lookup yields CDR1 SGHRS and CDR2 YFSETQ. V was pared by 4 bases and J by 3 bases, with 8 bases of the junction left unmatched. The CDR3 protein is CASSHSDRVTDTQYF. The CDR3 nucleotides are TGCGCCAGCAGCCACTCAGACAGGGTAACAGATACGCAGTATTTT.

The sample holds a few counts of this clonotype. V gene TRBV28 combines with J gene TRBJ2-7, with D uncertain. V was trimmed by 6 bases and J by 3 bases, leaving 12 bases between them. Germline CDR1 is MDHEN and CDR2 is SYDVKM. The CDR3 is 13 residues long. The CDR3 sequence: CASRDGFHYEQYF. DNA for the CDR3: TGTGCCAGCAGGGACGGGTTCCACTACGAGCAGTACTTC.

This clonotype was observed many times. This rearrangement joins TRBV2 to TRBJ2-3; TRBD2 aligns across 7 bases. The CDR3 extends over 13 amino acids. The J segment lost 5 bases and the V segment lost 6 bases, leaving 5 bases of the junction unmatched. Germline CDR1 and CDR2: SNHLY and FYNNEI. The CDR3 is CASRGVAGDTQYF. CDR3 nucleotide sequence: TGTGCCAGCAGAGGAGTAGCGGGAGATACGCAGTATTTT.

This chain's CDR3 is CASSLPGRSGNTIYF. DNA of the CDR3: TGTGCCAGCAGCCTGCCGGGTCGCTCTGGAAACACCATATATTTT. V usage is TRBV9 and J usage is TRBJ1-3, with D hard to call. Germline V gene lookup returns CDR1 SGDLS and CDR2 YYNGEE. The CDR3 has 15 residues. V was pared by 4 bases and J by 0 bases, with 11 bases between.

Ten or more counts support this clonotype. The chain links TRBV28 to TRBJ2-7; 9 bases map to TRBD1. CDR3 length: 15 residues. The germline gives CDR1 MDHEN, CDR2 SYDVKM. Trimming took 2 bases from V and 4 from J; bases not matched to a gene: 6. The CDR3 loop is CASSLLTGGGYEQYF. In DNA, the CDR3 is TGTGCCAGCAGTTTACTGACAGGGGGTGGGTACGAGCAGTACTTC.

As to this clonotype: A read error is possible here, since a much larger clone lies one base away. The V gene is TRBV6-5, the J gene TRBJ2-7; 9 bases fit TRBD2. Looked up from germline, CDR1 is MNHEY and CDR2 is SVGAGI. The CDR3 loop spans 16 amino acids. In DNA, the CDR3 is TGTGCCGGCAGTTACGTGCGGCCTAGCGGGGACTACGAGCAGTACTTC. Translation: CAGSYVRPSGDYEQYF.

This clonotype was seen at least ten times. The J gene is TRBJ1-2, the V gene TRBV7-8; 7 positions agree with TRBD1. J gave up 3 bases and V 4 bases, and 8 bases lay outside the gene matches. The CDR3 covers 15 residues. Germline V lookup: CDR1 SGHVS, CDR2 FQNEAQ. In DNA form, the CDR3 reads TGTGCCAGCAGCTCAGACAGGGCCTTGCACTATGGCTACACCTTC. This translates into CASSSDRALHYGYTF.

The table lists this clonotype with many counts. V gene TRBV7-2 combines with J gene TRBJ2-1, with unresolved D. V shed 5 bases and J shed 3 bases, with 8 bases lying between them. The germline V gene has CDR1 SGHTA and CDR2 FQGNSA. The CDR3 sequence is 13 residues long. DNA for the CDR3: TGTGCCAGCAGCCCCGCGGACTACAATGAGCAGTTCTTC. Translated: CASSPADYNEQFF.